This T cell receptor (beta chain) was sequenced for a study of human T cells and chemical hapten exposure. About the research overall: All through the roughly 24-week study, the scalp of each patient received diphenylcyclopropenone doses weekly. Cases of alopecia areata, totalis or universalis occurred in a predominantly female patient group.

Time point here: patch test 3, about 24 weeks after DPC sensitization. Treatment indicated: therapeutic diphenylcyclopropenone sensitization with weekly scalp DPC. The CDR3 extends over 15 amino acids. From germline, CDR1 is LGHDT and CDR2 YNNKEL (reference sequence). The V and J ends lost 1 base and 0 bases respectively, with 7 bases between them. The library put unique molecular identifiers onto individual cDNA molecules. From the RACE reads, TCRdb called clonotypes with MiXCR, one entry per CDR3 protein. The profile covers 62,000 or so distinct CDR3 sequences, with approximately 10% appearing a single time and roughly 2.1% taken by the ten largest. Notes on the study in general: Patch test score rose with PT1 expanded TCRs, significant at 8, 16, 32, not 4.

Note on this clonotype: Its antigen remains unidentified.

The receptor comes from a woman in her 30s with alopecia areata. Some clones in this sample may be carry-over from other donors' samples. The starting material was whole blood, obtained in connection with sensitization to the hapten diphenylcyclopropenone (DPC). The rearrangement uses TRBV3-1 and TRBJ1-5; perhaps TRBD1 as D (5 bases). The CDR3 reads CASSQGTLSNQPQHF. DNA for the CDR3: TGTGCCAGCAGCCAAGGGACACTTAGCAATCAGCCCCAGCATTTT.